The 21 T cell receptor beta chains listed next were all sequenced from one sample in a study of T cell clonality in common variable immunodeficiency. Libraries were prepared by immunoSEQ multiplex PCR; TCRdb keeps only in-frame clonotypes and omits some of them. The sample has 75,000 to 85,000 clones, none seen only once. The sample comprised peripheral blood mononuclear cells. The receptors were gathered from a person aged 18 to 75 in good health.

The table lists this clone with many counts. The read gets to within 3 residues of the CDR3 end, and the germline J gene fills in the rest. This sequence joins TRBV20-1 and TRBJ2-1; D is perhaps TRBD2 (5 bases). The germline V and J ends were trimmed by 2 bases and 7 bases, with 12 bases remaining between them. Germline V gives CDR1 DFQATT, CDR2 SNEGSKA (reference sequence). This CDR3 region has 13 residues. Partial CDR3 DNA: TGCAGTGCTAGATCCCATCGGGGAAATGAG. Translating gives CSARSHRGNE. The full CDR3 is CSARSHRGNEQFF.

In its sample, this clone was seen many times. The CDR3 extends 3 residues past the end of the read, so its final part is completed from the germline J gene. The J gene is TRBJ2-5, the V gene TRBV5-4, with 9 bases aligning to TRBD2. V shed 0 bases, J shed 2 bases, and the junction held 5 bases outside the gene matches. CDR1 and CDR2 (germline): SGHNT, YYREEE (reference sequence). This CDR3 spans 16 amino acids. CDR3 bases read: TGTGCCAGCAGCTTGGGAGGTAGCGGGAGACAAGAGACC. As protein: CASSLGGSGRQET. In full, the CDR3 is CASSLGGSGRQETQYF.

This clone was counted ten times or more. The read is 3 residues too short to cover the CDR3 end, so that end is filled in from the germline J gene. The genes are TRBV5-1 and TRBJ2-7; 7 positions match TRBD1. Per the germline V gene, CDR1 is SGHRS and CDR2 is YFSETQ. The J segment lost 1 base and the V segment lost 0 bases, leaving 13 bases of the junction unmatched. The CDR3 loop spans 18 amino acids. The DNA read from the CDR3 is TGCGCCAGCAGCTTGGGTTTGTCGACAGGGCCGATATCCTACGAG. It encodes CASSLGLSTGPISYE. The full CDR3 protein is CASSLGLSTGPISYEQYF.

This clone has a handful of counts. The read finishes 3 residues shy of the CDR3 end, and the germline J gene is used to complete it. The chain joins TRBV10-2 to TRBJ2-1, with 8 bases identical to TRBD2. The CDR3 has 16 residues. Germline CDR1 and CDR2: WSHSY and SAAADI. The V gene end was trimmed by 3 bases and the J gene end by 4 bases; junction bases not matched to a gene: 8. CDR3 loop: CASSDRLAGSYNEQFF. The sequenced part of the CDR3 DNA is TGCGCCAGCAGTGATCGGTTAGCGGGATCATACAATGAG.

This clone was seen many times. The sequence runs out 3 residues before the end of the CDR3; the remainder is reconstructed from the germline J gene. V and J are TRBV20-1 and TRBJ2-7; tentatively, D is TRBD2 (5 bases). Germline assignment: CDR1 DFQATT and CDR2 SNEGSKA (reference sequence). This CDR3 spans 14 amino acids. This CDR3 is CTAGAGIFPSEQYF. CDR3 DNA (partial): TGCACCGCGGGCGCGGGTATCTTCCCTAGCGAG.

This clone was seen repeatedly, ten times or more. The sequence runs out 3 residues before the end of the CDR3; the remainder is reconstructed from the germline J gene. V is TRBV20-1 and J is TRBJ1-4; D gene uncertain. CDR3 length: 16 amino acids. Germline CDR1 and CDR2: DFQATT and SNEGSKA (reference sequence). With 0 bases removed from V and 0 bases from J, the gap between germline ends came to 11 bases. CDR3 bases read: TGCAGTGCTAGAGATATCCTAGTTACAACTAATGAAAAA. Protein: CSARDILVTTNEK. The CDR3, in full, reads CSARDILVTTNEKLFF.

This clone appeared many times. The read stops 3 residues short of the end of the CDR3; the missing end is completed from the germline J gene. This sequence joins TRBV13 and TRBJ2-7; D might be TRBD1 or TRBD2, each matching 9 bases. The CDR3 is 17 amino acids. Trimming pared 2 bases from V and 2 bases from J, leaving 19 bases between. Looked up from germline, CDR1 is PRHDT and CDR2 is FYEKMQ (reference sequence). The part of the CDR3 DNA that was read is TGTGCCAGCAGCTTAAGTCTAGCGGGACAGGGACCCTACGAG. It encodes CASSLSLAGQGPYE. The complete CDR3 protein is CASSLSLAGQGPYEQYF. Together with reference TRBV13 and TRBJ2-7, the CDR3 gives the full variable domain: AAGVIQSPRHLIKEKRETATLKCYPIPRHDTVYWYQQGPGQDPQFLISFYEKMQSDKGSIPDRFSAQQFSDYHSELNMSSLELGDSALYFCASSLSLAGQGPYEQYFGPGTRLTVT.

This clone appeared many times. The sequence runs out 3 residues before the end of the CDR3; the remainder is reconstructed from the germline J gene. The chain carries TRBV20-1 and TRBJ2-3; 15 bases are shared with TRBD2. This CDR3 has 18 amino acids. Per germline, CDR1 DFQATT and CDR2 SNEGSKA (reference sequence). The J segment lost 2 bases and the V segment lost 3 bases, leaving 9 bases of the junction unmatched. Here the CDR3 reads CSASSPGLAGGPTDTQYF. CDR3 DNA (partial): TGCAGTGCTAGTAGCCCGGGACTAGCGGGAGGACCCACAGATACG.

In this sample, this clone turned up many times. The read ends 3 residues shy of where the CDR3 ends; the end is completed using the germline J gene. The chain couples TRBV29-1 to TRBJ1-2; TRBD1 aligns across 7 bases. After removal of 6 bases from V and 3 bases from J, the junction contained 10 bases not matched to a gene. CDR3 length equals 14 residues. Germline V gives CDR1 SQVTM, CDR2 ANQGSEA. The covered CDR3 bases are TGCAGCGTCGATCTGGGGACAGAACACTATGGC. This sequence encodes CSVDLGTEHYG. The whole CDR3 region reads CSVDLGTEHYGYTF.

This clone was seen many times. The read finishes 3 residues shy of the CDR3 end, and the germline J gene is used to complete it. This chain joins TRBV5-1 and TRBJ2-4; 7 bases fit TRBD2. The trim removed 1 base at V and 3 bases at J, leaving 10 bases unmatched. Germline V gene data show CDR1 as SGHRS and CDR2 as YFSETQ. The CDR3 covers 17 residues. Here the CDR3 reads CASSLRGWGGGKNIQYF. Incomplete CDR3 DNA: TGCGCCAGCAGCTTGAGGGGTTGGGGGGGTGGCAAAAACATT. The full variable domain, with the rest looked up from reference TRBV5-1 and TRBJ2-4, is KAGVTQTPRYLIKTRGQQVTLSCSPISGHRSVSWYQQTPGQGLQFLFEYFSETQRNKGNFPGRFSGRQFSNSRSEMNVSTLELGDSALYLCASSLRGWGGGKNIQYFGAGTRLSVL.

This clone was recorded many times. Sequencing ends 3 residues short of the CDR3 end; the germline J gene provides the rest. The chain employs TRBV27 and TRBJ2-2, with D perhaps matching TRBD1 (6 bases). The length of the CDR3 is 14 residues. Trimming removed 2 bases at V and 7 bases at J, with 11 bases between. Germline CDR1 MNHEY, CDR2 SMNVEV (reference sequence). Partial CDR3 DNA: TGTGCCAGCAGTTTAAACAGGGCCGGCGGGGAG. This encodes CASSLNRAGGE. The CDR3 in full is CASSLNRAGGELFF.

Many counts were recorded for this clone. The read ends 3 residues early relative to the CDR3; the germline J gene fills the gap. The chain couples TRBV19 to TRBJ1-5, with TRBD1 as a possible D gene (6 bases). This CDR3 is 13 amino acids long. Trimming stripped 6 bases from V and 5 bases from J, with 11 bases between. Per germline, CDR1 LNHDA and CDR2 SQIVND (reference sequence). The part of the CDR3 DNA that was read is TGTGCCAGTAGGACGGACAGAGATCAGCCC. It yields the protein CASRTDRDQP. The entire CDR3 reads CASRTDRDQPQHF. Full variable domain (missing parts from reference TRBV19 and TRBJ1-5): DGGITQSPKYLFRKEGQNVTLSCEQNLNHDAMYWYRQDPGQGLRLIYYSQIVNDFQKGDIAEGYSVSREKKESFPLTVTSAQKNPTAFYLCASRTDRDQPQHFGDGTRLSIL.

This clone was picked up many times. The CDR3 extends 3 residues past the end of the read, so its final part is completed from the germline J gene. The V gene is TRBV9, the J gene TRBJ2-3; TRBD2 matches 9 bases. The CDR3 consists of 12 residues. Germline values: CDR1 SGDLS, CDR2 YYNGEE. The CDR3 sequence is CASSTGLAAQYF. Incomplete CDR3 DNA: TGTGCCAGCAGCACGGGACTAGCCGCG.

This clone was found many times. The read ends 3 residues early relative to the CDR3; the germline J gene fills the gap. The chain joins TRBV20-1 to TRBJ1-2; perhaps TRBD1 as D (6 bases). The CDR3 sequence is 13 residues long. Trimming removed 6 bases from V and 0 bases from J, with 11 bases in between. CDR1 and CDR2 (germline): DFQATT, SNEGSKA (reference sequence). The CDR3 loop reads CSAMTGANYGYTF. CDR3 bases read: TGCAGTGCCATGACAGGAGCTAACTATGGC.

The table lists this clone with many counts. The read is 3 residues too short to cover the CDR3 end, so that end is filled in from the germline J gene. The chain couples TRBV19 to TRBJ1-1, with 7 bases identical to TRBD1. Germline trimming cut 5 bases from V and 3 bases from J; bases unmatched to any gene: 3. Germline CDR1 and CDR2: LNHDA and SQIVND (reference sequence). The CDR3 spans 13 residues. This chain's CDR3 is CASSGQGDTEAFF. The CDR3 DNA, read in part, is TGTGCCAGTAGTGGTCAGGGGGACACTGAA. The full variable domain, rest sourced from reference TRBV19 and TRBJ1-1, is DGGITQSPKYLFRKEGQNVTLSCEQNLNHDAMYWYRQDPGQGLRLIYYSQIVNDFQKGDIAEGYSVSREKKESFPLTVTSAQKNPTAFYLCASSGQGDTEAFFGQGTRLTVV.

This clone was seen at least ten times. Coverage ceases 3 residues before the CDR3 finishes, and the germline J gene fills in the end. The genes are TRBV2 and TRBJ2-7; 8 bases fit TRBD1. The CDR3 extends over 13 amino acids. The germline V gene has CDR1 SNHLY and CDR2 FYNNEI. The V gene end was trimmed by 8 bases and the J gene end by 0 bases; junction bases not matched to a gene: 3. CDR3 bases read: TGTGCCAGCCAGACAGGGGCCTCCTACGAG. Encoded protein: CASQTGASYE. The full CDR3 reads CASQTGASYEQYF.

In its sample, this clone was seen many times. The read is 3 residues too short to cover the CDR3 end, so that end is filled in from the germline J gene. This chain connects TRBV5-6 to TRBJ1-2; D may be TRBD1 (6 bases). Germline V gene sequence: CDR1 SGHDT, CDR2 YYEEEE. V was shortened by 4 bases and J by 0 bases, with 13 bases between the two germline ends. The CDR3 spans 15 residues. The CDR3 loop is CASSRQGLANYGYTF. The sequenced part of the CDR3 DNA is TGTGCCAGCAGCCGGCAGGGGTTAGCTAACTATGGC. Using reference TRBV5-6 and TRBJ1-2 for the parts outside the CDR3, the full variable domain is DAGVTQSPTHLIKTRGQQVTLRCSPKSGHDTVSWYQQALGQGPQFIFQYYEEEERQRGNFPDRFSGHQFPNYSSELNVNALLLGDSALYLCASSRQGLANYGYTFGSGTRLTVV.

This clone came up many times. The read comes to an end 3 residues before the CDR3 does, leaving the germline J gene to fill in the end. The chain couples TRBV11-3 to TRBJ1-1; 7 bases are shared with TRBD1. The CDR3 extends over 14 amino acids. The trim removed 1 base at V and 6 bases at J, leaving 5 bases unmatched. Germline V lookup: CDR1 SGHNT, CDR2 YENEEA. The covered CDR3 bases are TGTGCCAGCAGCTTAGGGGACAGCCCCTCTGAA. It codes for CASSLGDSPSE. The complete CDR3 reads CASSLGDSPSEAFF.

Ten or more counts support this clone. The read ends 3 residues shy of where the CDR3 ends; the end is completed using the germline J gene. The chain carries TRBV7-3 and TRBJ2-2, with D perhaps matching TRBD2 (5 bases). The CDR3 has 17 residues. The ends were cut back, 5 bases at V and 4 bases at J, with 20 bases in the middle. Germline V gene sequence: CDR1 SGHTA, CDR2 FQGTGA. CDR3 residues: CASSLRGPRAGTGELFF. Partial CDR3 DNA: TGTGCCAGCAGCCTCCGAGGCCCACGGGCGGGCACCGGGGAG.

This clone was counted ten times or more. Coverage ceases 3 residues before the CDR3 finishes, and the germline J gene fills in the end. The rearrangement joins TRBV20-1 to TRBJ2-5; no firm D call. V gave up 6 bases and J gave up 3 bases, with 8 bases separating them. This CDR3 spans 11 amino acids. Germline V gene sequence: CDR1 DFQATT, CDR2 SNEGSKA (reference sequence). CDR3 DNA, as far as it was read: TGCAGTGCAGGGTTCGAAGAGACC. This sequence encodes CSAGFEET. The entire CDR3 is CSAGFEETQYF.

This clone was detected many times. The CDR3 end is not reached by the read, which stops 3 residues before it; the germline J gene fills it in. The V and J genes are TRBV20-1 and TRBJ2-2, with a possible D match to TRBD1 (6 bases). Germline CDR1 is DFQATT and CDR2 is SNEGSKA (reference sequence). This CDR3 comprises 14 residues. Trimming removed 2 bases at V and 4 bases at J, with 11 bases between. The CDR3 bases that were read are TGCAGTGCTAGAAGAGGGGGTGGCACCGGGGAG. It encodes CSARRGGGTGE. The whole CDR3 protein reads CSARRGGGTGELFF.